This TCR beta chain was sequenced for a study of tumor-infiltrating lymphocytes in primary liver carcinoma (dated by TCRdb to 2016 to 2017). In the study overall: Between late 2015 and March 2016, roughly 5 patients in China with histopathologically diagnosed primary liver carcinoma had their tumors surgically resected. Of the five patients, three men and two women aged 30 to 69 years, four had hepatocellular carcinoma and one had combined HCC and intrahepatic cholangiocarcinoma. Tumors of the five patients were stage T1-T3 N0M0 with maximum diameters of about 4 to 10 cm. Roughly 3.65 to 7.13 million productive TCRbeta reads were obtained per sample, and no significant difference in read depth was found between tissue types. For each liver tumor, the study sampled five regions along with adjacent normal tissue and blood, and applied TCRbeta repertoire sequencing, expression microarrays and whole-exome sequencing. A total of 35 or so specimens from 5 patients went through TCRbeta repertoire sequencing, namely 25 tumor regions, 5 adjacent noncancerous liver tissues and 5 peripheral blood samples. Repertoires from technical replicates were highly reproducible, with mean shared-clone rates roughly 0.9 and correlation coefficients above 0.95.

This clonotype was counted once. Its antigen remains undetermined. An end of the junction does not agree with germline; a read error may underlie this. Blood RNA was extracted from unsorted whole blood with TRIzol reagent; germline DNA came from the DNeasy Blood & Tissue kit. Chronic HBV infection was present in the patients, and the patients were treatment-naive at sampling. Before surgery, approximately 3.8 milliliters of peripheral blood were drawn into K2EDTA tubes. Overall results and qualifications from the work: Pairs of tumor regions showed greater repertoire overlap (mean roughly 35%) than tumor-adjacent pairs (roughly 17%) or tumor-blood pairs (approximately 14%), which is consistent with antigen-driven expansion. Only 4 to 6 patients were included in the study, and the authors note that the findings should be validated in a larger study. Because sequencing covered only the TCR beta chain and unpaired alpha chains were not captured, true repertoire diversity is likely underestimated. Compared with blood, tumors had a significantly larger share of the repertoire taken up by the top 250 clones (p = 0.039). Since the samples were bulk and unsorted, there was no way to compare CD4+ and CD8+ T cell repertoires.

TCRbeta-specific cDNA was reverse-transcribed from approximately 500 ng total RNA using a constant-region primer and ProtoScript II reverse transcriptase. TCRbeta libraries were built with three nested multiplex PCR rounds, a slightly modified ARM-PCR procedure. Each of the first two PCR rounds ran for about 10 cycles using multiplex TRBV1-TRBV30 forward primers together with a Cbeta reverse primer. Sample barcodes and Illumina adapters were added in a final 25-cycle PCR using Deep VentR polymerase. Before sequencing, amplicons of 200-500 bp were gel-purified using a QIAquick gel extraction kit. An Illumina HiSeq 2500 was used to sequence the TCRbeta amplicons, generating 250-bp paired-end reads. Processing in the source paper ran as follows. To recover full CDR3 sequences, reads were quality-trimmed using Trimmomatic v0.33 and paired reads were then merged using FLASH v1.2.11. MiGEC v1.2.1b assigned V, D and J germline segments to the rearranged TCRbeta sequences. Clonotype statistics, along with Shannon-Wiener diversity indices, were calculated using VDJtools v1.0.0. Except for diversity analysis, only the 250 most abundant clonotypes of each sample were used in subsequent analyses to reduce sampling bias. TCRdb applied fastp at Q25 and MiXCR to the public reads, then kept only in-frame beta chains. CDR3 protein duplicates are merged, each entry listing the most common genes and DNA. These V and J calls originate from TCRdb's pipeline instead of the authors' own analysis. The sample contains 250,000 to 350,000 distinct CDR3 sequences, approximately 58% of them found a single time. The ten largest clones take up over 15% of the sample.

Based on the germline V gene (reference sequence), the CDR1 and CDR2 sequences are MNHNY and SVGAGI. The CDR3 starts with the cysteine, ends with the phenylalanine, and has 16 residues. The only DNA kept is the CDR3, 48 bases in frame from the first base. The sequence was obtained from a woman in her twenties or thirties with primary liver carcinoma and hepatitis B virus infection. The rearranged segments are TRBV6-6 and TRBJ2-3; TRBD2 agrees with 10 junctional bases. Sequenced input: peripheral blood. CDR3 protein: CVSSSWVAGGRDTQYF. The DNA is as follows: TGTGTCAGCAGTTCCTGGGTAGCGGGAGGCCGAGATACGCAGTATTTT.